One T cell receptor beta chain is described in this entry. The antigen is undetermined. Time point defined: cycle 4 day 1 (C4D1), after more than five weeks of nivolumab. Exposure to brentuximab vedotin varied, and each patient had relapsed following autologous stem cell transplantation. The data stem from a study of PD-1 blockade in classical Hodgkin lymphoma. Study findings and constraints: The study reported lower baseline TCR diversity in newly diagnosed patients than in healthy donors. Whereas CD4+ TCR diversity had risen significantly by C4D1, CD8+ TCR diversity had not.

TCRdb's table, derived via immunoSEQ multiplex PCR, lists solely in-frame clones and lacks some. The table has tens of thousands of clones, about 90% seen once; the top ten hold approximately 15%. CDR1 and CDR2 (germline): MNHEY, SVGAGI. The CDR3 loop spans 15 amino acids. The ends lost 5 bases at V and 0 bases at J; junction bases unmatched: 5. The source of this sequence is a human donor with classical Hodgkin lymphoma. V gene TRBV6-5 combines with J gene TRBJ2-3; 7 bases line up with TRBD1. Material: peripheral blood mononuclear cells (PBMCs), obtained before the fourth cycle of nivolumab. CDR3 residues: CASSHRGFSTDTQYF. The CDR3 DNA sequence: TGTGCCAGCAGTCACAGGGGCTTTAGCACAGATACGCAGTATTTT.